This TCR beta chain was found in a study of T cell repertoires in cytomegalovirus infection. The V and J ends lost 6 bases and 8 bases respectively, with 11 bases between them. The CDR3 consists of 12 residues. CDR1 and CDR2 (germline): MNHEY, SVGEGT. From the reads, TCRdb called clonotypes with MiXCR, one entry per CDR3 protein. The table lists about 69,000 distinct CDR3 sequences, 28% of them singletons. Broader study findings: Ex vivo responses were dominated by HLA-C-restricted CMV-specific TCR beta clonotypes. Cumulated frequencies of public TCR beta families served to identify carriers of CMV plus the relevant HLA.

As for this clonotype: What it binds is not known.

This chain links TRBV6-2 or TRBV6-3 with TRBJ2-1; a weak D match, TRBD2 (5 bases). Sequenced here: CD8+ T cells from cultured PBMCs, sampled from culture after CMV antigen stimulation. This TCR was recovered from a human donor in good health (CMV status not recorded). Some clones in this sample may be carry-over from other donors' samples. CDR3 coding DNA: TGTGCCAGCAGCCTACCCGGGGATGAGCAGTTCTTC. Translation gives CASSLPGDEQFF.